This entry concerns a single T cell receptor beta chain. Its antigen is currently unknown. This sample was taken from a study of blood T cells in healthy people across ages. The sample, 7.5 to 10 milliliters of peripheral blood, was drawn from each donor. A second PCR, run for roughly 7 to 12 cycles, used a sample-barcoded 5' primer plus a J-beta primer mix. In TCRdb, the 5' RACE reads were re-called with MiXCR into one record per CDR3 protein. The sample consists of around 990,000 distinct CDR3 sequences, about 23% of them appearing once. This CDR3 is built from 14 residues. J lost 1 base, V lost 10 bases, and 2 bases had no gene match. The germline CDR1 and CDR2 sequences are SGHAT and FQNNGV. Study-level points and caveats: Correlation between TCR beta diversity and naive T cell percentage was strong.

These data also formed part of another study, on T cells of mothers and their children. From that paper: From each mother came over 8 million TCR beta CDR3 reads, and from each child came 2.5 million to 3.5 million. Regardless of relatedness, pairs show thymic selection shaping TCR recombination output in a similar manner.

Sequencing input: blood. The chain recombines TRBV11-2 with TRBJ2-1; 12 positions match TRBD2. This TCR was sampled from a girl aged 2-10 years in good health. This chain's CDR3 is CATSGRASYNEQFF. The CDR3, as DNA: TGTGCCACTAGCGGGAGGGCATCCTACAATGAGCAGTTCTTC.